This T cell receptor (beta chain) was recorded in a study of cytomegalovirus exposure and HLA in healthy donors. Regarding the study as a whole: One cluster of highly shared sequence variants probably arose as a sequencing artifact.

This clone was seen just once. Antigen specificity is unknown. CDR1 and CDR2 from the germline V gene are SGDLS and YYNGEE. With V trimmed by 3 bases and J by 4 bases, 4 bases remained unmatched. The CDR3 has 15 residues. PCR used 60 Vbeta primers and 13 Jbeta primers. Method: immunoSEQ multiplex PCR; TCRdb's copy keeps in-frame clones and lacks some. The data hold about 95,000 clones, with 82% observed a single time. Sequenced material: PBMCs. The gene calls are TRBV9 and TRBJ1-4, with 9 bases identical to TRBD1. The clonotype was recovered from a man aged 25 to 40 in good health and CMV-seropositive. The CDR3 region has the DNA TGTGCCAGCAGCGCATGGACAGGGGTTAATGAAAAACTGTTTTTT. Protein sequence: CASSAWTGVNEKLFF.